Following are 15 T cell receptor beta chains from one sample sequenced in a study of coeliac disease (dated by TCRdb to between 2020 and 2023). The library came from the immunoSEQ multiplex PCR assay. The immuneACCESS repertoire file appears here via TCRdb, limited to in-frame rearrangements. These files lack a portion of the clones; in checked studies, under half of the deficit traces to unresolved V genes, and the cause of the others is not known. Recorded for this sample are around 9,000 clones; about 64% of them occurred a single time. The ten largest clones capture 20% of the sample. The source material was lamina propria lymphocytes from the gut. This specimen's cell subset or site label, per the study, means: lamina propria cell (LPC) fraction of small intestinal biopsy. The receptors derive from a woman aged 60-75 years with celiac disease.

V and J are TRBV10-3 and TRBJ2-7; TRBD1 aligns across 9 bases. V lost 7 bases and J lost 7; bases outside the gene matches: 5. Germline CDR1 reads ENHRY; CDR2 reads SYGVKD. This CDR3 comprises 12 residues. CDR3 in amino acids: CAITTGGDEQYF. The CDR3 nucleotides read TGTGCCATCACCACAGGGGGCGATGAGCAGTACTTC.

This chain connects TRBV28 to TRBJ1-2, with a tentative D call TRBD1 (6 bases). V gave up 8 bases and J gave up 5 bases, with 18 bases separating them. CDR1 MDHEN and CDR2 SYDVKM come from the germline V gene. CDR3 length equals 14 residues. CDR3 region: CASGGLGGGYGYTF. The CDR3 bases are TGTGCCAGCGGGGGACTAGGGGGAGGATATGGCTACACCTTC.

This chain joins TRBV7-2 and TRBJ1-3; 9 positions match TRBD1. Germline V gene lookup returns CDR1 SGHTA and CDR2 FQGNSA. Trimming at V came to 5 bases and at J to 9 bases, leaving 5 bases not matched to a gene. The length of the CDR3 is 13 residues. The CDR3 DNA sequence: TGTGCCAGCAGCCAGGACAGGGGCCCCACCATATATTTT. It encodes CASSQDRGPTIYF.

This clone rates as medium-sized (0.01 to 0.1%). The chain joins TRBV7-9 to TRBJ2-4, with D possibly matching TRBD1 (6 bases). V was shortened by 6 bases and J by 7 bases, with 13 bases between the two germline ends. The length of the CDR3 is 13 residues. Germline V gene sequence: CDR1 SEHNR, CDR2 FQNEAQ (reference sequence). This CDR3 is CASRNTGNNIQYF. CDR3 nucleotide sequence: TGTGCCAGCAGAAATACAGGGAACAACATTCAGTACTTC.

The chain carries TRBV4-1 and TRBJ2-1; D call uncertain. V was clipped by 0 bases and J by 5 bases, with 5 bases between them. Germline V gives CDR1 MGHRA, CDR2 YSYEKL. This CDR3 contains 13 residues. DNA for the CDR3: TGCGCCAGCAGCCAAGATACTGACAATGAGCAGTTCTTC. It encodes CASSQDTDNEQFF.

CDR3 sequence (DNA): TGTGCCAGCAGCTTGCCTAATGATAACTATGGCTACACCTTC. This gives the protein CASSLPNDNYGYTF. The V and J genes are TRBV5-4 and TRBJ1-2; D not resolved. The CDR3 runs 14 residues. The germline gives CDR1 SGHNT, CDR2 YYREEE (reference sequence). Trimming removed 1 base from V and 1 base from J, with 8 bases in between.

This clone was seen only a few times. The chain has TRBV7-8 and TRBJ2-7; 9 bases match TRBD1. V shed 5 bases and J 6 bases; nucleotides not matched to a gene: 5. The CDR3 is made up of 13 amino acids. The germline V gene encodes CDR1 SGHVS and CDR2 FQNEAQ. CDR3 bases: TGTGCCAGCAGCCGCGACAGGGGGGGCGAGCAGTACTTC. It translates to CASSRDRGGEQYF.

The rearrangement joins TRBV10-2 to TRBJ2-2; 11 nucleotides align to TRBD2. Germline lookup yields CDR1 WSHSY and CDR2 SAAADI. This CDR3 region has 17 residues. Trimming at V came to 2 bases and at J to 6 bases, leaving 8 bases not matched to a gene. The CDR3 protein is CASSERLAGPRAGELFF. The CDR3 DNA reads TGCGCCAGCAGTGAGAGACTAGCGGGGCCCCGGGCCGGGGAGCTGTTTTTT.

This clone was counted only a few times. The chain joins TRBV14 to TRBJ1-5; D may be TRBD1 (5 bases). The CDR3 is 14 amino acids. Looked up from germline, CDR1 is SGHDN and CDR2 is FVKESK. V was cut by 1 base and J by 4 bases, with 8 bases left in between. The CDR3 bases are TGTGCCAGCAGCCAAGTTGGGGGGAATCAGCCCCAGCATTTT. This translates into CASSQVGGNQPQHF.

This clone was recorded a few times. The J gene is TRBJ2-7, the V gene TRBV11-2; 7 bases are shared with TRBD1. The CDR3 extends over 15 amino acids. Germline assignment: CDR1 SGHAT and CDR2 FQNNGV. V lost 2 bases to trimming and J lost 0 bases; unmatched junction nucleotides: 4. Here the CDR3 reads CASSLPGGYSYEQYF. As DNA, the CDR3 is TGTGCCAGCAGCTTACCAGGGGGATACTCCTACGAGCAGTACTTC.

This clone is termed medium-sized. The CDR3 loop is CAWRPSLNQPQHF. The CDR3 nucleotides read TGTGCCTGGAGGCCTAGTCTCAATCAGCCCCAGCATTTT. The rearrangement links TRBV30 to TRBJ1-5; D is unresolved. V was cut by 3 bases and J by 3 bases, with 9 bases left in between. Germline V gene lookup returns CDR1 GTSNPN and CDR2 SVGIG (reference sequence). This CDR3 has 13 amino acids.

As regards this clone: A read error may account for a junction end that differs from germline. V and J are TRBV6-6 and TRBJ2-5; D is perhaps TRBD1 (6 bases). The germline V gene has CDR1 MNHNY and CDR2 SVGAGI (reference sequence). This CDR3 spans 13 amino acids. Written as DNA, the CDR3 is TGTGTCAGCAGTTACGGGGACAAGGGGACCCAGTACTTC. Residues: CVSSYGDKGTQYF.

The chain has TRBV4-1 and TRBJ2-3, with 8 bases that match TRBD2. The CDR3 is 16 amino acids. CDR1 MGHRA and CDR2 YSYEKL come from the germline V gene. V lost 4 bases and J lost 4; bases outside the gene matches: 10. The CDR3 DNA follows: TGCGCCAGCAGCCGCCCCGCCGGACTAGCCTCAGATACGCAGTATTTT. It encodes CASSRPAGLASDTQYF.

J is TRBJ2-5 and V is TRBV6-5; D might be TRBD2 (5 bases). The V end lost 8 bases, the J end lost 5 bases, and 15 bases lay between the germline ends. The CDR3 spans 13 residues. CDR1 and CDR2 from the germline V gene are MNHEY and SVGAGI. As DNA, the CDR3 is TGTGCCAGCTCAATCGGGGTAGGGGAGACCCAGTACTTC. The encoded protein is CASSIGVGETQYF.

The V call is TRBV2, the J call TRBJ1-2; D is possibly TRBD1 (6 bases). V was trimmed by 4 bases and J by 8 bases, leaving 14 bases between them. The length of the CDR3 is 13 residues. Germline V gives CDR1 SNHLY, CDR2 FYNNEI. The CDR3 is CASSGEGQGGYTF. CDR3 coding DNA: TGTGCCAGCAGTGGGGAAGGGCAGGGGGGCTACACCTTC.